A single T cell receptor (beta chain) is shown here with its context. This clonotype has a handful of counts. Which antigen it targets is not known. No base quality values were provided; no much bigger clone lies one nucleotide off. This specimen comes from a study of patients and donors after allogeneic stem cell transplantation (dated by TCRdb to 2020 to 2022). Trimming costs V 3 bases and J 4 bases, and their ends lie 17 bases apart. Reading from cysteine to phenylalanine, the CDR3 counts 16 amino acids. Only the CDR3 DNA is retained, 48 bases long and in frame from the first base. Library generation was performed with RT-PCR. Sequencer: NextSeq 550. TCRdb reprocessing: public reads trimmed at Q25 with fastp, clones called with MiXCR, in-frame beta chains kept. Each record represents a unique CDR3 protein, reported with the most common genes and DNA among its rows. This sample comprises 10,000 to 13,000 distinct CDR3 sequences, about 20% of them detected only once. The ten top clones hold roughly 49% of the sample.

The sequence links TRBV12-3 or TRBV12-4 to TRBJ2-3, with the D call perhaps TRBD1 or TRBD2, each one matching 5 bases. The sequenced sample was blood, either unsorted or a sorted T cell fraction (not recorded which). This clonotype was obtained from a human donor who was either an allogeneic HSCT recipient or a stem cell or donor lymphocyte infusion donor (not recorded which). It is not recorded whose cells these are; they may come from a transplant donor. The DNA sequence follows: TGTGCCAGCAGTTTCGACCGGGGCCGTGGCGCAGATACGCAGTATTTT. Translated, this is CASSFDRGRGADTQYF.